Sequencing of this T cell receptor (beta chain) was carried out in a study of blood T cell repertoires in COVID-19. Study details: Collection of acute and convalescent COVID-19 samples took place in the United States, Italy and Spain. T cells, B-cell-depleted T cells, or PBMCs supplied cDNA or gDNA.

Authors' data handling: Amplified reference gene primers provided the basis for estimating nucleated cell counts. The repertoire was sequenced with immunoSEQ multiplex PCR; TCRdb's copy has only in-frame clones and lacks some. D and trimming come from the DNA, and the V and J calls and clone size come from that table. The table has roughly 59,000 clones, approximately 82% seen once. The count of this clone is one. The CDR3 sequence is 15 residues long. Looked up from germline, CDR1 is SNHLY and CDR2 is FYNNEI. V shed 6 bases and J shed 4 bases, with 15 bases lying between them. This chain uses TRBV2 with TRBJ1-4; unclear D gene. The receptor was derived from a man older than 75 with acute or convalescent COVID-19. The sample consisted of peripheral blood. The CDR3 DNA is TGTGCCAGCAGGATAACGGGATCTGGTAATGAAAAACTGTTTTTT. It yields the protein CASRITGSGNEKLFF.